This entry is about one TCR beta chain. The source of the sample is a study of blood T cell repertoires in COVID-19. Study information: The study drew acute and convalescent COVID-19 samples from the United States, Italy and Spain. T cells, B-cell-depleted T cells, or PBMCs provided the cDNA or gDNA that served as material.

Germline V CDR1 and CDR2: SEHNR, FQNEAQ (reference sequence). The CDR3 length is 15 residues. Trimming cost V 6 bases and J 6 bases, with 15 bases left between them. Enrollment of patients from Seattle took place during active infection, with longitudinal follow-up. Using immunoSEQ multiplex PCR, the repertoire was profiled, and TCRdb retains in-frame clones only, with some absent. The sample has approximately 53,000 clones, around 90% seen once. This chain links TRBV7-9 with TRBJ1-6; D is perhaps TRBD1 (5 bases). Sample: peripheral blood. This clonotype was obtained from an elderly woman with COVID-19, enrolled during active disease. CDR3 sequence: CASRSNPGLNSPLHF. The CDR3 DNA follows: TGTGCCAGCAGGTCTAATCCGGGACTTAATTCACCCCTCCACTTT.